Listed here are 20 T cell receptor beta chains from one sample, sequenced in a study of shared clonotypes between healthy human individuals. Positive CCR7 selection of CD45RO-negative cells yielded the naive CD8 cells, and terminally differentiated effector memory CD45RA+ cells were excluded. Method: immunoSEQ multiplex PCR; TCRdb's copy keeps in-frame clones and lacks some. In the table there are some 2 million clones, about 95% of which are singletons. The specimen was naive CD8+ T cells sorted from blood. The receptors originated from a man between 18 and 29 years old in good health.

The chain employs TRBV9 and TRBJ2-6, with D uncertain. Looked up from germline, CDR1 is SGDLS and CDR2 is YYNGEE. The CDR3 sequence is 16 residues long. Trimming cost V 0 bases and J 0 bases, with 7 bases left between them. CDR3 bases: TGTGCCAGCAGCGTAGGGGTGCCCTCTGGGGCCAACGTCCTGACTTTC. This codes for CASSVGVPSGANVLTF.

This chain uses TRBV7-9 with TRBJ2-7; 16 nucleotides match TRBD2. Germline V gene lookup returns CDR1 SEHNR and CDR2 FQNEAQ (reference sequence). The trim removed 1 base at V and 11 bases at J, leaving 5 bases unmatched. The length of the CDR3 is 15 residues. This CDR3 reads CASSLEGLAGGPEYF. The CDR3 DNA follows: TGTGCCAGCAGCTTAGAGGGACTAGCGGGAGGGCCGGAGTACTTC.

Comments on this clone: Within the sample, other DNA sequences also encode this same CDR3. This chain joins TRBV5-4 and TRBJ1-2, with D tentatively TRBD1 (5 bases). Trimming took 0 bases from V and 4 from J, leaving 10 bases between them. The CDR3 spans 14 residues. Per germline, CDR1 SGHNT and CDR2 YYREEE (reference sequence). CDR3 loop: CASSLGQGGYGYTF. CDR3 nucleotides: TGTGCCAGCAGCTTGGGGCAGGGAGGCTATGGCTACACCTTC.

This chain uses TRBV2 with TRBJ2-7; no reliable D call. V shed 3 bases and J shed 6 bases, with 9 bases lying between them. Germline assignment: CDR1 SNHLY and CDR2 FYNNEI. The CDR3 extends over 12 amino acids. The CDR3 bases are TGTGCCAGCAGTGACTCTCGCATCGAGCAGTACTTC. Translating it yields CASSDSRIEQYF.

This rearrangement joins TRBV27 to TRBJ1-5, with D perhaps TRBD1 (5 bases). V lost 3 bases and J lost 7, with 19 bases in between. This CDR3 has 16 residues. Germline V gene data show CDR1 as MNHEY and CDR2 as SMNVEV (reference sequence). The CDR3 region has the DNA TGTGCCAGCAGTTTGGCCCCGGGGCCGAAAAACCAGCCCCAGCATTTT. It encodes CASSLAPGPKNQPQHF.

This sequence joins TRBV7-8 and TRBJ1-3, with no clear D. The CDR3 is 13 residues long. Between the trimmed V and J ends, which lost 3 bases and 0 bases, there was a span of 3 bases. Germline assignment: CDR1 SGHVS and CDR2 FQNEAQ. The CDR3 coding sequence is TGTGCCAGCAGCTTCGACTCTGGAAACACCATATATTTT. This translates into CASSFDSGNTIYF.

The CDR3, as DNA: TGTGCCACCAGTTTCTATGGTGAAACTGAAGCTTTCTTT. Protein sequence: CATSFYGETEAFF. The gene calls are TRBV15 and TRBJ1-1; no clear D gene. The germline V gene encodes CDR1 LNHNV and CDR2 YYDKDF (reference sequence). V lost 6 bases to trimming and J lost 5 bases, with 13 bases between them. This CDR3 is built from 13 residues.

The gene calls are TRBV7-9 and TRBJ1-2, with D possibly matching TRBD1 (5 bases). Germline lookup yields CDR1 SEHNR and CDR2 FQNEAQ (reference sequence). This CDR3 spans 18 amino acids. Trimming cost V 7 bases and J 5 bases, with 29 bases left between them. CDR3 nucleotides: TGTGCCAGCAAAGCAACCGGGGGAGGCCTCCCCACTCGGTATGGCTACACCTTC. Translating gives CASKATGGGLPTRYGYTF.

The rearrangement links TRBV19 to TRBJ2-7; D may be TRBD2 (6 bases). The ends were cut back, 4 bases at V and 7 bases at J, with 14 bases in the middle. The CDR3 runs 13 residues. CDR1 and CDR2 (germline): LNHDA, SQIVND (reference sequence). CDR3 DNA: TGTGCCAGTAGTACGGAGGGATTCTGGGAGCAGTACTTC. Translated: CASSTEGFWEQYF. Together with reference TRBV19 and TRBJ2-7, the CDR3 gives the full variable domain: DGGITQSPKYLFRKEGQNVTLSCEQNLNHDAMYWYRQDPGQGLRLIYYSQIVNDFQKGDIAEGYSVSREKKESFPLTVTSAQKNPTAFYLCASSTEGFWEQYFGPGTRLTVT.

The chain is built from TRBV7-9 and TRBJ2-2, with D possibly being TRBD2 (6 bases). The CDR3 covers 16 residues. Trimming removed 5 bases at V and 5 bases at J, with 18 bases between. Germline lookup yields CDR1 SEHNR and CDR2 FQNEAQ (reference sequence). The CDR3 sequence: CASSVWSGGWTGELFF. The CDR3 coding sequence is TGTGCCAGCAGCGTGTGGTCCGGGGGTTGGACCGGGGAGCTGTTTTTT.

Note on this clone: Germline is not matched at one junction end, which may reflect a read error. This chain links TRBV10-3 with TRBJ2-5; TRBD2 agrees at 14 bases. The CDR3 consists of 16 residues. The germline V gene encodes CDR1 ENHRY and CDR2 SYGVKD. In DNA, the CDR3 is TGTACCATCAGTGGGGGACTAGCGGGGGACCAAGAGACCCAGTACTTC. This codes for CTISGGLAGDQETQYF.

The chain is built from TRBV4-1 and TRBJ2-1; D call uncertain. Per germline, CDR1 MGHRA and CDR2 YSYEKL. This CDR3 spans 13 amino acids. The V end lost 2 bases, the J end lost 6 bases, and 8 bases lay between the germline ends. CDR3: CASSQSTLNEQFF. The DNA of the CDR3 is TGCGCCAGCAGCCAATCCACCCTCAATGAGCAGTTCTTC.

The V call is TRBV6-5, the J call TRBJ1-2; perhaps TRBD1 as D (5 bases). V was shortened by 0 bases and J by 4 bases, with 15 bases between the two germline ends. Germline CDR1 and CDR2: MNHEY and SVGAGI. The CDR3 is made up of 16 amino acids. The CDR3 bases are TGTGCCAGCAGTTACTCTGGGGACCCTGACCCCTATGGCTACACCTTC. This translates into CASSYSGDPDPYGYTF.

DNA for the CDR3: TGTGCCAGCAGCTTATTAGGGACAGGGTCTTACGAGCAGTACTTC. It is translated as CASSLLGTGSYEQYF. V gene TRBV7-9 combines with J gene TRBJ2-7, with TRBD1 identical over 9 bases. After removal of 2 bases from V and 4 bases from J, the junction contained 6 bases not matched to a gene. The germline gives CDR1 SEHNR, CDR2 FQNEAQ (reference sequence). CDR3 length: 15 residues. The variable domain in full, with the rest retrieved from reference TRBV7-9 and TRBJ2-7, is DTGVSQNPRHKITKRGQNVTFRCDPISEHNRLYWYRQTLGQGPEFLTYFQNEAQLEKSRLLSDRFSAERPKGSFSTLEIQRTEQGDSAMYLCASSLLGTGSYEQYFGPGTRLTVT.

This clone was seen more than once but under ten times. The chain links TRBV19 to TRBJ1-5; D not resolved. The CDR3 sequence is 17 residues long. Germline lookup yields CDR1 LNHDA and CDR2 SQIVND (reference sequence). V was cut by 5 bases and J by 1 base, with 18 bases left in between. In nucleotides, the CDR3 is TGTGCCAGTAGTCCAATGGGTGGTGCGGGGAGCAATCAGCCCCAGCATTTT. This translates into CASSPMGGAGSNQPQHF.

This chain uses TRBV18 with TRBJ1-1, with a weak D call TRBD1 (6 bases). The germline V and J ends were trimmed by 4 bases and 6 bases, with 15 bases remaining between them. This CDR3 has 14 amino acids. The V gene's germline CDR1 is KGHSH and CDR2 LQKENI. In DNA form, the CDR3 reads TGTGCCAGCTCACTCCCCCCTGGGGGCTCTGAAGCTTTCTTT. Translated, it gives CASSLPPGGSEAFF.

Concerning this clone itself: Other DNA variants within this sample encode the same CDR3. The chain joins TRBV5-1 to TRBJ2-5, with D hard to call. Germline V CDR1 and CDR2: SGHRS, YFSETQ. The CDR3 runs to 14 residues. V lost 0 bases to trimming and J lost 1 base, with 7 bases between them. The CDR3 DNA reads TGCGCCAGCAGCTTGGCCCGGTTCCAAGAGACCCAGTACTTC. It codes for CASSLARFQETQYF.

This chain joins TRBV11-2 and TRBJ2-3; TRBD1 matches at 8 bases. The CDR3 length is 16 residues. Germline CDR1 is SGHAT and CDR2 is FQNNGV. V dropped 6 bases and J dropped 4; count of bases not matched to a gene: 12. CDR3: CASSWQGALAADTQYF. The CDR3 region has the DNA TGTGCCAGCAGTTGGCAGGGGGCTTTGGCGGCAGATACGCAGTATTTT. Full variable domain (remainder filled in from reference TRBV11-2 and TRBJ2-3): EAGVAQSPRYKIIEKRQSVAFWCNPISGHATLYWYQQILGQGPKLLIQFQNNGVVDDSQLPKDRFSAERLKGVDSTLKIQPAKLEDSAVYLCASSWQGALAADTQYFGPGTRLTVL.

The chain has TRBV4-1 and TRBJ1-2; 12 bases agree with TRBD1. CDR3 size: 16 residues. Germline trimming cut 4 bases from V and 5 bases from J; bases unmatched to any gene: 8. The germline gives CDR1 MGHRA, CDR2 YSYEKL. Here the CDR3 DNA reads TGCGCCAGCAGCCTCCAGGGACAGGGGGCATGGTATGGCTACACCTTC. Translated, it gives CASSLQGQGAWYGYTF.

For this clone: Other DNA sequences in this sample translate to the same CDR3. The chain joins TRBV7-2 to TRBJ2-2, with a tentative D call TRBD1 (6 bases). Germline V lookup: CDR1 SGHTA, CDR2 FQGNSA. V shed 5 bases and J shed 5 bases, with 12 bases lying between them. This CDR3 region has 14 residues. Here the CDR3 DNA reads TGTGCCAGCAGCGTAGGCCAGGGGACCGGGGAGCTGTTTTTT. Protein sequence: CASSVGQGTGELFF.